A single T cell receptor (beta chain) is shown here with its context. The data stem from a study of T cell changes during pregnancy in multiple sclerosis. Repertoires were generated with immunoSEQ multiplex PCR, while TCRdb's copy carries only in-frame clones and drops some. The sample lists tens of thousands of clones, about 92% occurring once. Sequenced material: peripheral blood. The clonotype was recovered from a female donor with multiple sclerosis, enrolled in a pregnancy study.

Here the CDR3 reads CASSIFQGDTEAFF. DNA for the CDR3: TGTGCCAGTAGTATCTTCCAGGGGGACACTGAAGCTTTCTTT. This rearrangement joins TRBV19 to TRBJ1-1, with 7 nucleotides matching TRBD1. In germline, CDR1 is LNHDA, CDR2 SQIVND (reference sequence). Trimming took 3 bases from V and 3 from J; bases not matched to a gene: 4. The CDR3 runs to 14 residues.